One and the same sample provided the 9 T cell receptor beta chains below, sequenced in a study of CD8 T cells in Susac syndrome. The RNA input was about 0.5 to 1 ug, and it was reverse transcribed with random hexamers. In TCRdb, the immunoSEQ multiplex PCR reads were re-called with MiXCR into one record per CDR3 protein. The table lists more than 200,000 distinct CDR3 sequences, about 94% of them singletons, with 0.1% to 0.15% in the top ten. Source material: CD8+ T cells from PBMCs. The receptors stem from a human donor with multiple sclerosis.

The chain uses TRBV29-1 and TRBJ2-7, with D tentatively TRBD1 (5 bases). Germline assignment: CDR1 SQVTM and CDR2 ANQGSEA. V was trimmed by 8 bases and J by 7 bases, leaving 21 bases between them. The length of the CDR3 is 13 residues. This CDR3 reads CSFLAPQGREQYF. CDR3 sequence (DNA): TGCAGCTTCTTAGCCCCTCAGGGAAGGGAGCAGTACTTC.

The genes are TRBV13 and TRBJ2-7, with D perhaps TRBD1 (6 bases). The V end lost 5 bases, the J end lost 6 bases, and 14 bases lay between the germline ends. The CDR3 totals 13 residues. From germline, CDR1 is PRHDT and CDR2 FYEKMQ (reference sequence). CDR3 amino acids: CASSLQQGSEQYF. DNA of the CDR3: TGTGCCAGCAGCCTCCAACAGGGAAGCGAGCAGTACTTC. Combining the CDR3 with reference TRBV13 and TRBJ2-7 gives the whole variable domain AAGVIQSPRHLIKEKRETATLKCYPIPRHDTVYWYQQGPGQDPQFLISFYEKMQSDKGSIPDRFSAQQFSDYHSELNMSSLELGDSALYFCASSLQQGSEQYFGPGTRLTVT.

CDR3 protein: CSVQPVAGGGTGELFF. The CDR3 nucleotides read TGCAGCGTCCAGCCGGTAGCGGGAGGAGGGACCGGGGAGCTGTTTTTT. The V gene is TRBV29-1, the J gene TRBJ2-2; TRBD2 matches 10 bases. V was pared by 6 bases and J by 5 bases, with 12 bases of the junction left unmatched. Germline values: CDR1 SQVTM, CDR2 ANQGSEA. This CDR3 is 16 amino acids long.

The chain joins TRBV7-9 to TRBJ1-5, with 9 bases that match TRBD1. This CDR3 spans 14 amino acids. Losses at the gene ends were 5 bases for V and 1 base for J; bases not matched to a gene: 0. Per the germline V gene, CDR1 is SEHNR and CDR2 is FQNEAQ (reference sequence). CDR3 loop: CASSGTGSNQPQHF. The CDR3 region has the DNA TGTGCCAGCAGCGGGACAGGGAGCAATCAGCCCCAGCATTTT.

The sample holds one count of this clonotype. The chain employs TRBV29-1 and TRBJ2-7, with D perhaps TRBD1 or TRBD2 (5 bases each). The germline gives CDR1 SQVTM, CDR2 ANQGSEA. The V end lost 0 bases, the J end lost 1 base, and 13 bases lay between the germline ends. This CDR3 has 15 amino acids. This CDR3 is CSVEDLRGGSYEQYF. CDR3 DNA: TGCAGCGTTGAAGACCTCCGTGGGGGTTCCTACGAGCAGTACTTC.

The chain couples TRBV9 to TRBJ2-7, with 7 bases that match TRBD1. The CDR3 has 13 residues. V gave up 0 bases and J gave up 6 bases; unmatched junction bases: 3. The germline V gene encodes CDR1 SGDLS and CDR2 YYNGEE. The CDR3 spells CASSVGTGGEQYF. The CDR3 DNA is TGTGCCAGCAGCGTAGGGACAGGAGGCGAGCAGTACTTC.

The V gene is TRBV28, the J gene TRBJ1-5; TRBD1 is a possible D gene (6 bases). The CDR3 loop spans 14 amino acids. V was trimmed by 5 bases and J by 6 bases, leaving 14 bases between them. The germline CDR1 and CDR2 sequences are MDHEN and SYDVKM. The CDR3 DNA reads as TGTGCCAGCAGTACGCTACAGGGAGGTCAGCCCCAGCATTTT. Translation: CASSTLQGGQPQHF.

CDR3 nucleotides: TGCAGTGCTCGAACCCCGGGCCTGAGGAGGAGCTCCTACGAGCAGTACTTC. This gives the protein CSARTPGLRRSSYEQYF. The chain employs TRBV20-1 and TRBJ2-7; weak D call: TRBD2 (5 bases). With 5 bases removed from V and 0 bases from J, the gap between germline ends came to 23 bases. The germline V gene has CDR1 DFQATT and CDR2 SNEGSKA (reference sequence). The CDR3 has 17 residues.

This chain links TRBV15 with TRBJ2-7, with TRBD1 identical over 9 bases. There are 16 residues in the CDR3. The trim removed 0 bases at V and 5 bases at J, leaving 8 bases unmatched. Germline CDR1 and CDR2: LNHNV and YYDKDF (reference sequence). DNA of the CDR3: TGTGCCACCAGCAGAGATAGGGACAGGGTTTTGAACGAGCAGTACTTC. Protein sequence: CATSRDRDRVLNEQYF.